The source of this T cell receptor beta chain is a study of identical twins. TCRdb recomputed calls from the 5' RACE reads with MiXCR, one row per CDR3 protein. The table lists about 1.7 million distinct CDR3 sequences, less than 35% of them singletons. Only a few counts were recorded for this clonotype. Germline V lookup: CDR1 MNHEY, CDR2 SVGAGI. The CDR3 has 14 amino acids. Trimming took 0 bases from V and 9 from J, leaving 12 bases between them. The TCR sequence derives from a newborn girl in good health. The V and J genes are TRBV6-5 and TRBJ2-1; D uncertain. The sample comprised cord blood. CDR3 residues: CASSYSLRPGEQFF. CDR3 bases: TGTGCCAGCAGTTACTCGCTCAGACCGGGTGAGCAGTTCTTC.